A selection of T cell receptor beta chains follows, all from one sample in a study of T cells after yellow fever vaccination. TCRdb reanalysed the 5' RACE reads using MiXCR and keeps one entry per CDR3 protein. This sample has 250,000 to 350,000 distinct CDR3 sequences, with 6.5% to 8.5% found just once. Sequenced here: PBMCs, sampled roughly 46 days after the first yellow fever vaccination. The receptors shown here come from a man younger than 35 who received the YFV17D yellow fever vaccine. The CDR3 runs from the conserved cysteine through the conserved F or W. D genes are given only for firm matches. Not every row has a clone size; where given, it reads once, few, many or a size class.

>TRBV29-1|-|TRBJ2-7|-
TGCAGCGTTGTTACGAGAGGGACTTCCTACGAGCAGTACTTC
CSVVTRGTSYEQYF
>TRBV7-9|-|TRBJ2-5|-
TGTGCCAGCAGCTCCTACGAGAGGGAGACCCAGTACTTC
CASSSYERETQYF
>TRBV5-1|-|TRBJ1-2|TRBD1
TGCGCCAGCAGCTTGGAAGACAGGGGGGCCTATGGCTACACCTTC
CASSLEDRGAYGYTF
>TRBV7-6|many|TRBJ2-3|TRBD2
TGTGCCAGCAGCTTAGCCCGGTGGGGGCGGGGGGGCCGCGCAGATACGCAGTATTTT
CASSLARWGRGGRADTQYF
>TRBV4-3|few|TRBJ2-2|TRBD2
TGCGCCAGCAGCCCTCGAGCGGGGGGGCTTGCCGGGGAGCTGTTTTTT
CASSPRAGGLAGELFF
>TRBV5-1|few|TRBJ2-3|-
TGCGCCAGCAGCTTGGCCCTAGCGTCTAACACAGATACGCAGTATTTT
CASSLALASNTDTQYF
>TRBV29-1|-|TRBJ2-2|-
TGCAGCGTTGAAGATACAGGCATCACCGGGGAGCTGTTTTTT
CSVEDTGITGELFF
>TRBV29-1|few|TRBJ1-2|TRBD1
TGCAGCGCCACAGGGGGCGGCTATGGCTACACCTTC
CSATGGGYGYTF
>TRBV27|few|TRBJ2-5|TRBD2
TGTGCCAGCCGAGGACTAGCGGGGGGCGAAGAGACCCAGTACTTC
CASRGLAGGEETQYF
>TRBV7-2|-|TRBJ1-5|-
TGTGCCAGCAGCTTAGACCCATCGGATCAGCCCCAGCATTTT
CASSLDPSDQPQHF
>TRBV5-4|few|TRBJ1-6|-
TGTGCCAGCAGCTTGGCTGAGGGTCCCTCCTATAATTCACCCCTCCACTTT
CASSLAEGPSYNSPLHF
>TRBV5-1|-|TRBJ2-2|-
TGCGCCAGCAGCTTGGATCTGGGCACCGGGGAGCTGTTTTTT
CASSLDLGTGELFF
>TRBV3-1|-|TRBJ1-1|-
TGTGCCAGCAGCCATGGCGACCGCGTAGCTTTCTTT
CASSHGDRVAFF
>TRBV6-2/TRBV6-3|many|TRBJ2-6|-
TGTGCCAGCAAAGACGGGACTTCTGGGGCCAACGTCCTGACTTTC
CASKDGTSGANVLTF
>TRBV12-3/TRBV12-4|many|TRBJ1-5|TRBD1
TGTGCCAGCAGTCCGGACAGGGACCGCCAGCCCCAGCATTTT
CASSPDRDRQPQHF
>TRBV3-1|few|TRBJ2-7|TRBD1
TGTGCCAGCAGCGCATGGGACAGGGTGAACGAGCAGTACTTC
CASSAWDRVNEQYF
>TRBV11-2|-|TRBJ1-3|TRBD1
TGTGCCAGCAGCTTAACTGACAGGGCTGGAAACACCATATATTTT
CASSLTDRAGNTIYF
>TRBV19|many|TRBJ1-5|-
TGTGCCAGTAGTATAGATGGGGCAGGAGGCAATCAGCCCCAGCATTTT
CASSIDGAGGNQPQHF
>TRBV7-2|many|TRBJ2-5|-
TGTGCCAGCAGCTCGCGGTGGACAGTGGCCGAGACCCAGTACTTC
CASSSRWTVAETQYF
>TRBV5-1|many|TRBJ2-3|TRBD2
TGCGCCAGCCACCGGGGGGGCTCAGATACGCAGTATTTT
CASHRGGSDTQYF
>TRBV4-3|-|TRBJ1-2|-
TGCGCCAGCAGCCTAGGGGGGGGCCTGCCATATGGCTACACCTTC
CASSLGGGLPYGYTF
>TRBV15|few|TRBJ1-2|TRBD1
TGTGCCACCCGATTCCAGGGGGCTATACGCTACACCTTC
CATRFQGAIRYTF
>TRBV19|few|TRBJ2-1|-
TGTGCCAGTAGCCCCCAGACGTCCAATGAGCAGTTCTTC
CASSPQTSNEQFF
>TRBV4-2|-|TRBJ2-1|TRBD2
TGTGCCAGCAGCCAATTAGCGGGGGGGCCAGACAATGAGCAGTTCTTC
CASSQLAGGPDNEQFF
>TRBV18|-|TRBJ1-4|-
TGTGCCAGCTCACACGGCCGAGGGGGGACTAATGAAAAACTGTTTTTT
CASSHGRGGTNEKLFF
>TRBV5-5|-|TRBJ1-1|-
TGTGCCAGCAGCTTGCACCCAGTGAACACTGAAGCTTTCTTT
CASSLHPVNTEAFF
>TRBV5-1|few|TRBJ1-3|-
TGCGCCAGCAGCTCCTCTACAAGAAACACCATATATTTT
CASSSSTRNTIYF
>TRBV5-6|few|TRBJ2-3|-
TGTGCCAGCAGCTTTGGACCCCCGGCCGGGGATACGCAGTATTTT
CASSFGPPAGDTQYF
>TRBV5-1|many|TRBJ2-1|-
TGCGCCAGCAGCTTGGGGACAGTGGTCGATGAGCAGTTCTTC
CASSLGTVVDEQFF
>TRBV20-1|-|TRBJ2-2|-
TGCAGTGCTAGCCACCAGGCCGGGGAGCTGTTTTTT
CSASHQAGELFF
>TRBV5-1|many|TRBJ1-3|-
TGCGCCAGCAGCTTGGACAGCTCTGGAAACACCATATATTTT
CASSLDSSGNTIYF
>TRBV4-1|-|TRBJ2-4|TRBD1
TGCGCCAGCAGACAGACAGGGGCCAAAAACATTCAGTACTTC
CASRQTGAKNIQYF